Each of the 14 T cell receptor beta chains below was sequenced from the same sample in a study of blood T cell repertoires in COVID-19. The protocol was immunoSEQ multiplex PCR, while the TCRdb copy is restricted to in-frame clones and leaves out a portion. The sample yields 200,000 to 250,000 clones, about 76% seen once. Sequencing used PBMCs or T cells enriched from blood (not recorded which). The receptor set was obtained from a woman aged 50 to 65 with acute COVID-19.

The CDR3 protein is CASSLGVMGLNNSPLHF. As DNA, the CDR3 is TGCGCCAGCAGCTTGGGTGTCATGGGGCTGAATAATTCACCCCTCCACTTT. This rearrangement joins TRBV5-1 to TRBJ1-6; D might be TRBD1 (5 bases). From germline, CDR1 is SGHRS and CDR2 YFSETQ. The CDR3 sequence is 17 residues long. Trimming shortened V by 0 bases and J by 5 bases, and 15 bases separated the two germline ends. Using reference TRBV5-1 and TRBJ1-6 for the parts outside the CDR3, the full variable domain is KAGVTQTPRYLIKTRGQQVTLSCSPISGHRSVSWYQQTPGQGLQFLFEYFSETQRNKGNFPGRFSGRQFSNSRSEMNVSTLELGDSALYLCASSLGVMGLNNSPLHFGNGTRLTVT.

The chain couples TRBV18 to TRBJ1-4; 7 positions match TRBD1. With V trimmed by 3 bases and J by 3 bases, 1 base remained unmatched. CDR3 length equals 14 residues. Germline V CDR1 and CDR2: KGHSH, LQKENI. CDR3 DNA: TGTGCCAGCTCACCGACAGGGTCTAATGAAAAACTGTTTTTT. Translated, it gives CASSPTGSNEKLFF. The full variable domain, completed using reference TRBV18 and TRBJ1-4, is NAGVMQNPRHLVRRRGQEARLRCSPMKGHSHVYWYRQLPEEGLKFMVYLQKENIIDESGMPKERFSAEFPKEGPSILRIQQVVRGDSAAYFCASSPTGSNEKLFFGSGTQLSVL.

The gene calls are TRBV28 and TRBJ2-1; the match to TRBD2 covers 12 bases. The length of the CDR3 is 15 residues. Germline CDR1 reads MDHEN; CDR2 reads SYDVKM. V lost 5 bases and J lost 3; bases outside the gene matches: 2. The CDR3 here is CASSRLAGDYNEQFF. In DNA form, the CDR3 reads TGTGCCAGCAGTAGACTAGCGGGAGACTACAATGAGCAGTTCTTC. Looking up the rest from reference TRBV28 and TRBJ2-1 gives the full variable domain: DVKVTQSSRYLVKRTGEKVFLECVQDMDHENMFWYRQDPGLGLRLIYFSYDVKMKEKGDIPEGYSVSREKKERFSLILESASTNQTSMYLCASSRLAGDYNEQFFGPGTRLTVL.

The J gene is TRBJ1-2, the V gene TRBV5-1, with a weak D call TRBD1 (5 bases). The germline V gene encodes CDR1 SGHRS and CDR2 YFSETQ. Between the trimmed V and J ends, which lost 3 bases and 2 bases, there was a span of 8 bases. The CDR3 consists of 13 residues. The CDR3 loop reads CASSSTANYGYTF. CDR3 coding DNA: TGCGCCAGCAGCTCGACAGCAAACTATGGCTACACCTTC.

Written as DNA, the CDR3 is TGTGCCAGCAGCTTAGTCGCGGGGAGGACTGAAGCTTTCTTT. As protein: CASSLVAGRTEAFF. This chain connects TRBV7-2 to TRBJ1-1; D is uncertain. The V end was cut by 1 base, the J end by 5 bases, with 11 bases between. Germline loops: CDR1 SGHTA, CDR2 FQGNSA. The CDR3 covers 14 residues. Supplemented by reference TRBV7-2 and TRBJ1-1, the full variable domain reads GAGVSQSPSNKVTEKGKDVELRCDPISGHTALYWYRQSLGQGLEFLIYFQGNSAPDKSGLPSDRFSAERTGGSVSTLTIQRTQQEDSAVYLCASSLVAGRTEAFFGQGTRLTVV.

The chain employs TRBV11-2 and TRBJ1-1, with a weak D call TRBD1 (6 bases). This CDR3 has 15 amino acids. V dropped 2 bases and J dropped 11 bases, with 21 bases sitting between them. The germline CDR1 and CDR2 sequences are SGHAT and FQNNGV. Here the CDR3 DNA reads TGTGCCAGCAGCTTATCGCCAGGGGCCCTCATCGGGGCTTTCTTT. This gives the protein CASSLSPGALIGAFF.

The chain couples TRBV6-5 to TRBJ1-1; a weak D match, TRBD1 (5 bases). Germline CDR1 is MNHEY and CDR2 is SVGAGI. V dropped 4 bases and J dropped 1 base, with 13 bases sitting between them. The CDR3 sequence is 15 residues long. CDR3 nucleotide sequence: TGTGCCAGCAGTTCCACGGCAGGGAAGAACACTGAAGCTTTCTTT. This gives the protein CASSSTAGKNTEAFF.

CDR3 DNA: TGCGCCAGCAGCCAAGACCCGACAGGGAGCTCCTACAATGAGCAGTTCTTC. It specifies CASSQDPTGSSYNEQFF. The genes are TRBV4-3 and TRBJ2-1; 7 nucleotides match TRBD1. CDR3 size: 17 residues. Trimming took 0 bases from V and 0 from J; bases not matched to a gene: 5. Germline CDR1 and CDR2: LGHNA and YSLEER.

The chain uses TRBV6-6 and TRBJ2-3; TRBD2 aligns across 9 bases. Trimming cost V 7 bases and J 2 bases; bases outside gene matches: 7. The V gene's germline CDR1 is MNHNY and CDR2 SVGAGI (reference sequence). This CDR3 is 15 amino acids long. CDR3 coding DNA: TGTGCCAGCACCCAGGGCGGGAGGGCCACAGATACGCAGTATTTT. As protein: CASTQGGRATDTQYF.

V usage is TRBV28 and J usage is TRBJ2-1; 9 bases fit TRBD1. The CDR3 totals 17 residues. CDR1 MDHEN and CDR2 SYDVKM come from the germline V gene. V lost 5 bases, J lost 4 bases, and 12 bases stayed unmatched. CDR3 residues: CASSPIPWTGAYNEQFF. The CDR3 DNA reads TGTGCCAGCAGTCCAATCCCTTGGACAGGGGCTTACAATGAGCAGTTCTTC.

This clone was detected a few times. The chain employs TRBV4-3 and TRBJ1-1; no definite D call. Germline values: CDR1 LGHNA, CDR2 YSLEER. This CDR3 contains 14 residues. Trimming stripped 7 bases from V and 0 bases from J, with 12 bases between. The CDR3 is CASTNTRVNTEAFF. CDR3 sequence (DNA): TGCGCCAGCACTAATACTAGGGTGAACACTGAAGCTTTCTTT.

V is TRBV6-4 and J is TRBJ1-2; 7 bases align to TRBD1. CDR1 MRHNA and CDR2 SNTAGT come from the germline V gene. There are 18 residues in the CDR3. The trim removed 2 bases at V and 3 bases at J, leaving 15 bases unmatched. The CDR3 loop is CASSDPETGISLDYGYTF. In nucleotides, the CDR3 is TGTGCCAGCAGTGACCCGGAGACAGGGATATCGTTGGACTATGGCTACACCTTC.

V and J are TRBV18 and TRBJ2-1; TRBD2 agrees at 7 bases. This CDR3 region has 15 residues. Germline V gene data show CDR1 as KGHSH and CDR2 as LQKENI. V dropped 4 bases and J dropped 4; count of bases not matched to a gene: 7. The CDR3 region has the DNA TGTGCCAGCTCACGGGCTAGCGGAGATTACAATGAGCAGTTCTTC. This translates into CASSRASGDYNEQFF.

The chain couples TRBV28 to TRBJ1-5; D gene uncertain. This CDR3 spans 15 amino acids. From germline, CDR1 is MDHEN and CDR2 SYDVKM. V was shortened by 6 bases and J by 5 bases, with 17 bases between the two germline ends. The DNA for the CDR3 is TGTGCCAGCAGAAGGTTCGGGGAGAATTATCAGCCCCAGCATTTT. Its protein is CASRRFGENYQPQHF.